A single sample gave rise to the 26 T cell receptor beta chains below, sequenced in a study of CD8+CD57+ T cells in acquired aplastic anemia (dated 2018 in TCRdb). Sequencing used an Illumina HiSeq 2000. Profiling of TCR beta VDJ combinations and CDR3 sequences used genomic DNA as the template. The public sequencing data were trimmed at Q25 with fastp and processed into clonotypes with MiXCR by TCRdb, which kept only in-frame beta chains. Each CDR3 protein appears once, grouped with its most common genes and DNA. The sample table holds around 180,000 distinct CDR3 sequences, of which about three fifths were seen once. The biggest ten clones account for about 50% of the sample. Specimen: sorted CD4+, CD8+, or CD8+CD57+ T cells (not recorded which) from PBMCs. These receptors were taken from a human donor in good health.

This clonotype is a singleton in its sample. The V and J genes are TRBV19 and TRBJ1-5, with unresolved D. Germline CDR1 and CDR2: LNHDA and SQIVND (reference sequence). Trimming took 0 bases from V and 12 from J, leaving 12 bases between them. The CDR3 is 13 residues long. The DNA of the CDR3 is TGTGCCAGTAGTATAGATCTTGGAGGCAACCAGCATTTT. Translation: CASSIDLGGNQHF.

This chain links TRBV2 with TRBJ2-2; 11 bases agree with TRBD2. The CDR3 is made up of 15 amino acids. The germline gives CDR1 SNHLY, CDR2 FYNNEI. The V gene end was trimmed by 4 bases and the J gene end by 5 bases; junction bases not matched to a gene: 3. The CDR3 DNA reads as TGTGCCAGCAGTGGTCCTAGCGGGGGGACCGGGGAGCTGTTTTTT. Translation gives CASSGPSGGTGELFF. The whole variable domain, filled in from reference TRBV2 and TRBJ2-2, reads EPEVTQTPSHQVTQMGQEVILRCVPISNHLYFYWYRQILGQKVEFLVSFYNNEISEKSEIFDDQFSVERPDGSNFTLKIRSTKLEDSAMYFCASSGPSGGTGELFFGEGSRLTVL.

The chain is built from TRBV25-1 and TRBJ2-5, with 7 nucleotides matching TRBD2. Trimming at V came to 2 bases and at J to 2 bases, leaving 5 bases not matched to a gene. Per germline, CDR1 MGHDK and CDR2 SYGVNS. The CDR3 length is 15 residues. As DNA, the CDR3 is TGTGCCAGCAGTGAAATAGGGGACTATCAAGAGACCCAGTACTTC. Translation gives CASSEIGDYQETQYF.

This clonotype was observed a few times. The genes are TRBV7-2 and TRBJ2-5; 8 bases agree with TRBD1. V was pared by 5 bases and J by 7 bases, with 9 bases of the junction left unmatched. This CDR3 is built from 14 residues. Germline CDR1 reads SGHTA; CDR2 reads FQGNSA. The CDR3 sequence is CASSQDGGTGTQYF. CDR3 sequence (DNA): TGTGCCAGCAGCCAAGACGGCGGGACAGGGACCCAGTACTTC.

CDR3 DNA: TGTGCCACCCACTACCAAGAGACCCAGTACTTC. Translated, it gives CATHYQETQYF. This chain uses TRBV10-3 with TRBJ2-5, with D unresolved. Germline loops: CDR1 ENHRY, CDR2 SYGVKD. This CDR3 is built from 11 residues. The V end lost 10 bases, the J end lost 0 bases, and 6 bases lay between the germline ends.

This clonotype has ten or more counts. The rearrangement uses TRBV6-1 and TRBJ2-7; 9 nucleotides agree with TRBD1. The germline V gene encodes CDR1 MNHNS and CDR2 SASEGT. Trimming took 3 bases from V and 1 from J; bases not matched to a gene: 10. There are 17 residues in the CDR3. The CDR3 here is CASSEGRTGVWSYEQYF. CDR3 nucleotide sequence: TGTGCCAGCAGTGAGGGAAGGACAGGGGTCTGGTCCTACGAGCAGTACTTC.

J is TRBJ2-7 and V is TRBV7-6, with D perhaps matching TRBD2 (5 bases). V lost 5 bases to trimming and J lost 4 bases, with 12 bases between them. The germline V gene encodes CDR1 SGHVS and CDR2 FNYEAQ. The CDR3 consists of 13 residues. The DNA of the CDR3 is TGTGCCAGCAGCCGGGAATTATCATACGAGCAGTACTTC. Amino acids: CASSRELSYEQYF.

The CDR3 region has the DNA TGTGCCAGCAGCGGGGGGAAAGACACAGATACGCAGTATTTT. Translating it yields CASSGGKDTDTQYF. The chain carries TRBV9 and TRBJ2-3; either TRBD1 or TRBD2 may supply D (5 bases each). The CDR3 covers 14 residues. V lost 3 bases to trimming and J lost 2 bases, with 10 bases between them. Per germline, CDR1 SGDLS and CDR2 YYNGEE.

This clonotype was observed many times. The V and J genes are TRBV27 and TRBJ2-1, with D unclear. Germline-derived CDR1 and CDR2 are MNHEY and SMNVEV (reference sequence). V lost 4 bases, J lost 7 bases, and 5 bases lay in between. The CDR3 loop spans 11 amino acids. CDR3 loop: CASSWRNEQFF. In DNA, the CDR3 is TGTGCCAGCAGTTGGCGGAATGAGCAGTTCTTC.

V is TRBV19 and J is TRBJ1-2, with unresolved D. Germline V lookup: CDR1 LNHDA, CDR2 SQIVND (reference sequence). The CDR3 totals 13 residues. The ends were cut back, 3 bases at V and 4 bases at J, with 9 bases in the middle. In DNA, the CDR3 is TGTGCCAGTAGTATTCTCCACTCCTATGGCTACACCTTC. It codes for CASSILHSYGYTF.

The V call is TRBV20-1, the J call TRBJ1-6; 7 nucleotides agree with TRBD1. The trim removed 6 bases at V and 0 bases at J, leaving 5 bases unmatched. This CDR3 has 15 amino acids. Germline CDR1 reads DFQATT; CDR2 reads SNEGSKA (reference sequence). CDR3 residues: CSANRDSSYNSPLHF. DNA for the CDR3: TGCAGTGCGAACAGGGACAGCTCCTATAATTCACCCCTCCACTTT.

This clonotype was detected many times. J is TRBJ2-2 and V is TRBV19; D is possibly TRBD1 (6 bases). Germline V CDR1 and CDR2: LNHDA, SQIVND (reference sequence). The CDR3 covers 14 residues. Trimming took off 4 bases at V and 3 bases at J, with 9 bases between the two ends. The CDR3 loop is CASSSTGYTGELFF. CDR3 nucleotides: TGTGCCAGTAGTAGTACAGGGTACACCGGGGAGCTGTTTTTT.

This chain uses TRBV28 with TRBJ2-6; no reliable D call. V was pared by 4 bases and J by 2 bases, with 6 bases between. Germline values: CDR1 MDHEN, CDR2 SYDVKM. The CDR3 sequence is 14 residues long. This CDR3 reads CASSSVAGANVLTF. The CDR3 bases are TGTGCCAGCAGTTCTGTGGCTGGGGCCAACGTCCTGACTTTC.

This chain links TRBV24-1 with TRBJ2-1; 8 bases align to TRBD2. Unmatched junction bases numbered 4, after V lost 10 bases and J lost 6 bases. CDR1 is KGHDR and CDR2 is SFDVKD in the germline V gene. The CDR3 length is 12 residues. CDR3 sequence (DNA): TGTGCCACGCGGGGGGCCGCCAATGAGCAGTTCTTC. Protein: CATRGAANEQFF.

The chain couples TRBV7-9 to TRBJ1-1; TRBD1 is a possible D gene (5 bases). The CDR3 runs 16 residues. The ends were cut back, 5 bases at V and 3 bases at J, with 19 bases in the middle. Germline loops: CDR1 SEHNR, CDR2 FQNEAQ (reference sequence). The chain's CDR3 is CASSLGPWGDDTEAFF. CDR3 in DNA: TGTGCCAGCAGCCTCGGACCGTGGGGGGATGACACTGAAGCTTTCTTT.

V usage is TRBV24-1 and J usage is TRBJ1-1; D may be TRBD1 (5 bases). CDR1 and CDR2 from the germline V gene are KGHDR and SFDVKD. Trimming took 7 bases from V and 1 from J, leaving 6 bases between them. The CDR3 is 12 amino acids. The DNA for the CDR3 is TGTGCCACCAGGGGGGAGAACACTGAAGCTTTCTTT. This translates into CATRGENTEAFF.

This chain links TRBV10-3 with TRBJ2-1, with unresolved D. The germline gives CDR1 ENHRY, CDR2 SYGVKD. Between the trimmed V and J ends, which lost 5 bases and 0 bases, there was a span of 5 bases. CDR3 length: 13 residues. DNA for the CDR3: TGTGCCATCAGTTCGAGCTCCTACAATGAGCAGTTCTTC. Encoded protein: CAISSSSYNEQFF.

The rearrangement joins TRBV30 to TRBJ2-3; D remains unclear. This CDR3 spans 12 amino acids. V lost 4 bases, J lost 4 bases, and 9 bases lay in between. The germline V gene has CDR1 GTSNPN and CDR2 SVGIG (reference sequence). The CDR3 spells CAWNRVADTQYF. CDR3 DNA sequence: TGTGCCTGGAATAGGGTTGCAGATACGCAGTATTTT.

The chain recombines TRBV7-9 with TRBJ2-7, with 7 bases that match TRBD1. The CDR3 loop spans 14 amino acids. The junction had 8 bases not matched to a gene; V was cut back by 5 bases and J by 4 bases. In germline, CDR1 is SEHNR, CDR2 FQNEAQ (reference sequence). CDR3 nucleotide sequence: TGTGCCAGCAGCGAAGAGACAGGGCGGTACGAGCAGTACTTC. It encodes CASSEETGRYEQYF. Filled out from reference TRBV7-9 and TRBJ2-7, the complete variable domain reads DTGVSQNPRHKITKRGQNVTFRCDPISEHNRLYWYRQTLGQGPEFLTYFQNEAQLEKSRLLSDRFSAERPKGSFSTLEIQRTEQGDSAMYLCASSEETGRYEQYFGPGTRLTVT.

The V and J genes are TRBV7-2 and TRBJ1-2, with 10 bases identical to TRBD1. The trim removed 3 bases at V and 8 bases at J, leaving 6 bases unmatched. Germline V gene sequence: CDR1 SGHTA, CDR2 FQGNSA. The CDR3 has 14 amino acids. The CDR3 sequence is CASSFRDRGDGYTF. CDR3 bases: TGTGCCAGCAGCTTCCGGGACAGGGGCGACGGCTACACCTTC.

This CDR3 is CASSQDREQGLNTEAFF. CDR3 DNA: TGTGCCAGCAGCCAAGATCGGGAGCAGGGATTGAACACTGAAGCTTTCTTT. This chain connects TRBV9 to TRBJ1-1, with D possibly being TRBD1 (5 bases). Germline V lookup: CDR1 SGDLS, CDR2 YYNGEE. The V and J ends lost 4 bases and 0 bases respectively, with 19 bases between them. The length of the CDR3 is 17 residues.

The chain has TRBV9 and TRBJ2-1, with D possibly matching TRBD2 (6 bases). Germline CDR1 and CDR2: SGDLS and YYNGEE. The CDR3 contains 14 residues. The germline V and J ends were trimmed by 5 bases and 8 bases, with 17 bases remaining between them. The CDR3 DNA reads as TGTGCCAGCAGTGCCGGGAGCCTCTCCCATGAGCAGTTCTTC. Translating it yields CASSAGSLSHEQFF. The full variable domain, with the rest looked up from reference TRBV9 and TRBJ2-1, is DSGVTQTPKHLITATGQRVTLRCSPRSGDLSVYWYQQSLDQGLQFLIQYYNGEERAKGNILERFSAQQFPDLHSELNLSSLELGDSALYFCASSAGSLSHEQFFGPGTRLTVL.

In this sample, this clonotype turned up many times. The V call is TRBV19, the J call TRBJ2-5; D is perhaps TRBD2 (6 bases). Trimming cost V 3 bases and J 1 base, with 9 bases left between them. The CDR3 runs to 14 residues. Germline V gene sequence: CDR1 LNHDA, CDR2 SQIVND (reference sequence). The CDR3 reads CASSIAGTQETQYF. In nucleotides, the CDR3 is TGTGCCAGTAGTATTGCGGGAACCCAAGAGACCCAGTACTTC.

CDR3 residues: CSARGGQVEIYGYTF. The CDR3 nucleotides are TGCAGTGCTAGAGGTGGTCAGGTCGAAATCTATGGCTACACCTTC. This rearrangement joins TRBV20-1 to TRBJ1-2; D ambiguous. Germline V CDR1 and CDR2: DFQATT, SNEGSKA (reference sequence). Trimming shortened V by 1 base and J by 4 bases, and 16 bases separated the two germline ends. The CDR3 totals 15 residues.

This clonotype was counted ten times or more. This chain connects TRBV4-3 to TRBJ2-7; 7 positions agree with TRBD2. The germline CDR1 and CDR2 sequences are LGHNA and YSLEER. V was pared by 2 bases and J by 3 bases, with 10 bases of the junction left unmatched. This CDR3 spans 16 amino acids. The DNA for the CDR3 is TGCGCCAGCAGCCAAAACCGCGGGAGCCAGGTCTACGAGCAGTACTTC. As protein: CASSQNRGSQVYEQYF.

This sequence joins TRBV20-1 and TRBJ2-7; D may be TRBD1 (6 bases). The germline gives CDR1 DFQATT, CDR2 SNEGSKA (reference sequence). The CDR3 length is 15 residues. The ends were cut back, 1 base at V and 2 bases at J, with 15 bases in the middle. This CDR3 reads CSARGRSGQPYEQYF. The CDR3 coding sequence is TGCAGTGCTAGAGGTAGAAGCGGACAGCCCTACGAGCAGTACTTC.